This T cell receptor (beta chain) was captured by sequencing in a study of blood T cell repertoires in COVID-19. The data were produced by immunoSEQ multiplex PCR, yet TCRdb's version contains in-frame clones alone and is incomplete. The data show over 250,000 clones, around 80% seen once. This clone appeared once. Trimming removed 5 bases at V and 8 bases at J, with 15 bases between. CDR1 is MNHEY, CDR2 SVGAGI, per germline. The CDR3 totals 13 residues. The receptor was isolated from a young man with acute COVID-19. The chain links TRBV6-5 to TRBJ1-1, with D possibly being TRBD1 (6 bases). The sample comprised PBMCs or T cells enriched from blood (not recorded which). CDR3 residues: CASSIQGLTEAFF. As DNA, the CDR3 is TGTGCCAGCAGTATCCAGGGGCTCACCGAAGCTTTCTTT.